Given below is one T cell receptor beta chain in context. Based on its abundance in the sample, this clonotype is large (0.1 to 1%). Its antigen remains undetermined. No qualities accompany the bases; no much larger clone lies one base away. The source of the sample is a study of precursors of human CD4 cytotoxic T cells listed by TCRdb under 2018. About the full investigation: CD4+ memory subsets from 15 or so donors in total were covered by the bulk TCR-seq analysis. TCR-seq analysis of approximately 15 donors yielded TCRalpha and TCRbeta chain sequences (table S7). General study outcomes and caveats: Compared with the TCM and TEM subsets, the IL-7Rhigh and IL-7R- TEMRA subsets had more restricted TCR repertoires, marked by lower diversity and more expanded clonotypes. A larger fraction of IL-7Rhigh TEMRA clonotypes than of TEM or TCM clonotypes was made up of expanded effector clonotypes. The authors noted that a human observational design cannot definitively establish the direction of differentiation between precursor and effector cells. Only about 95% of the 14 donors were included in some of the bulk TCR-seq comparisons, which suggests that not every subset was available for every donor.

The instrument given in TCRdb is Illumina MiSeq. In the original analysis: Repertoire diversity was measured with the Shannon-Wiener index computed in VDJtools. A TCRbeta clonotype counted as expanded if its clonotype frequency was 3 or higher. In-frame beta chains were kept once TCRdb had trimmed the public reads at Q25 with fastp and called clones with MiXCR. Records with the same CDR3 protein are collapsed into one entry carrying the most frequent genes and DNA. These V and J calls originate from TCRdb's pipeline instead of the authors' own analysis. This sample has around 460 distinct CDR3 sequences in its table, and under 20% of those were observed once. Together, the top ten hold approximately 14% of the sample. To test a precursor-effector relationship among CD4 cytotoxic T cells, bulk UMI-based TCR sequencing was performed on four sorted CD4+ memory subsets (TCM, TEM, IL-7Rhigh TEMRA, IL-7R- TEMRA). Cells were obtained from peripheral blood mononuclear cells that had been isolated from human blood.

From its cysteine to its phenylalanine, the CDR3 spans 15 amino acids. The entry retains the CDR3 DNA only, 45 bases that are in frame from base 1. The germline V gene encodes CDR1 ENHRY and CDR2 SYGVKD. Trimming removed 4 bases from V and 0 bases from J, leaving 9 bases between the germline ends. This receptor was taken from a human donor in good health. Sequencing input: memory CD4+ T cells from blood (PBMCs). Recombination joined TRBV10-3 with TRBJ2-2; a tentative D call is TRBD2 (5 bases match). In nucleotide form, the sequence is TGTGCCATCAGTGCAGTGAGGGCGAACACCGGGGAGCTGTTTTTT. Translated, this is CAISAVRANTGELFF.